This T cell receptor beta chain emerged from a study of blood T cell repertoires in COVID-19. Study-level information: Donors in the United States, Italy and Spain gave samples during acute or convalescent COVID-19. The cDNA or gDNA used as material had been derived from T cells, B-cell-depleted T cells, or PBMCs.

Trimming at V came to 3 bases and at J to 4 bases, leaving 7 bases not matched to a gene. Germline loops: CDR1 MNHEY, CDR2 SMNVEV (reference sequence). The CDR3 runs to 17 residues. This table comes from immunoSEQ multiplex PCR, and its TCRdb copy is limited to in-frame clones, with some not included. The table has some 220,000 clones, over 75% seen once. This TCR was sampled from a man aged 50 to 60 with COVID-19, enrolled during active disease. The chain recombines TRBV27 with TRBJ2-2, with 11 nucleotides matching TRBD1. What was sequenced was peripheral blood. The CDR3 bases are TGTGCCAGCAGTTTGCGGACAGGGGGCGCGGGCACCGGGGAGCTGTTTTTT. This sequence encodes CASSLRTGGAGTGELFF.